This T cell receptor (beta chain) was profiled in a study of OX40 agonist ivuxolimab in advanced cancers. The junction had 5 bases not matched to a gene; V was cut back by 4 bases and J by 7 bases. The V gene's germline CDR1 is SEHNR and CDR2 FQNEAQ (reference sequence). This CDR3 spans 15 amino acids. Note on this clone: Its cognate antigen is unknown.

Measured with immunoSEQ multiplex PCR; TCRdb has only the in-frame clones, and not every one. Here the sample spans 75,000 to 100,000 clones, about 91% being singletons. Study outcomes and limitations: On average, CD8+ T cells showed a greater number of expanded clones than CD4+.

The source was CD4+ or CD8+ T cells sorted from blood, collected in a trial of the OX40 agonist ivuxolimab. The sequence was collected from an adult with an advanced solid tumor such as melanoma, head and neck, liver or kidney cancer. This chain connects TRBV7-9 to TRBJ2-1, with TRBD2 matching 12 bases. Here the CDR3 DNA reads TGTGCCAGCAGCTGGACTAGCGGGAAGTTGAATGAGCAGTTCTTC. It translates to CASSWTSGKLNEQFF.